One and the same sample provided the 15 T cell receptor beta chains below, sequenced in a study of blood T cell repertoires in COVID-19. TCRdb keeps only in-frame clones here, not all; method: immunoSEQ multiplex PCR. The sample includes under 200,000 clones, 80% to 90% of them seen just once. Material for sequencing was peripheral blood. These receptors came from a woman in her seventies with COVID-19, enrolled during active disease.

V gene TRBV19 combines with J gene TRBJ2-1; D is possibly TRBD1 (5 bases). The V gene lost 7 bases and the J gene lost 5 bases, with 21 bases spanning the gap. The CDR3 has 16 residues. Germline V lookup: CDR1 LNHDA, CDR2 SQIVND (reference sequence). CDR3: CASTDQGNPQDNEQFF. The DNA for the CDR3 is TGTGCCAGTACTGATCAGGGTAACCCCCAGGACAATGAGCAGTTCTTC. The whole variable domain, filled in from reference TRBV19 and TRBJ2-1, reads DGGITQSPKYLFRKEGQNVTLSCEQNLNHDAMYWYRQDPGQGLRLIYYSQIVNDFQKGDIAEGYSVSREKKESFPLTVTSAQKNPTAFYLCASTDQGNPQDNEQFFGPGTRLTVL.

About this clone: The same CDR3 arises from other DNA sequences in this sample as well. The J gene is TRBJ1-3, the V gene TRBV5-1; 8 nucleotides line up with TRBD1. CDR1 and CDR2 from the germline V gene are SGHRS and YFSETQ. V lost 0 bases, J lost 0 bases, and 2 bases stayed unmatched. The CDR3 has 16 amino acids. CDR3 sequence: CASSLEGQGSGNTIYF. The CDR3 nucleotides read TGCGCCAGCAGCTTGGAAGGACAGGGCTCTGGAAACACCATATATTTT. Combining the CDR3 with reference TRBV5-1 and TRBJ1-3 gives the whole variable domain KAGVTQTPRYLIKTRGQQVTLSCSPISGHRSVSWYQQTPGQGLQFLFEYFSETQRNKGNFPGRFSGRQFSNSRSEMNVSTLELGDSALYLCASSLEGQGSGNTIYFGEGSWLTVV.

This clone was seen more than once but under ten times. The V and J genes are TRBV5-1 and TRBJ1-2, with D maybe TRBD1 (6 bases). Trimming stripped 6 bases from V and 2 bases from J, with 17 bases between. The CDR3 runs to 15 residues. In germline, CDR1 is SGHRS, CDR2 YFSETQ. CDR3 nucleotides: TGCGCCAGCACCCTGGGGGGGGGCTCCAACTATGGCTACACCTTC. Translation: CASTLGGGSNYGYTF.

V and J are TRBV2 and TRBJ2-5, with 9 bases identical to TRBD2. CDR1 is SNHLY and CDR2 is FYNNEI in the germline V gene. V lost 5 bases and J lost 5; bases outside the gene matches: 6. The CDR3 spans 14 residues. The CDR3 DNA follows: TGTGCCAGCAGTCGCGGACTAGCGTCCGAGACCCAGTACTTC. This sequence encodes CASSRGLASETQYF.

CDR3 DNA: TGTGCCAGCAGTGAAACAGCGGGACAGGGGGTTCGTGGCTACACCTTC. Its translation is CASSETAGQGVRGYTF. The chain has TRBV2 and TRBJ1-2; 11 bases line up with TRBD1. Looked up from germline, CDR1 is SNHLY and CDR2 is FYNNEI. This CDR3 has 16 residues. The J segment lost 7 bases and the V segment lost 2 bases, leaving 9 bases of the junction unmatched.

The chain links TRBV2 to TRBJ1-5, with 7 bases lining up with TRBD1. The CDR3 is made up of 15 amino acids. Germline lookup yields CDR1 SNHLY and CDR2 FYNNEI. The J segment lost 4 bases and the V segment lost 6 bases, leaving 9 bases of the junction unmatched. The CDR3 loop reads CASRRGTAENQPQHF. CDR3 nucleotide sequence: TGTGCCAGCAGGAGGGGGACAGCGGAAAATCAGCCCCAGCATTTT.

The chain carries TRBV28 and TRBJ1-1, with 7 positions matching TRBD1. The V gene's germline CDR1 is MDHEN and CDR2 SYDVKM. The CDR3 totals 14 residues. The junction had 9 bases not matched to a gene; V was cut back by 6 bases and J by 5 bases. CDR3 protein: CASSLTSGGTEAFF. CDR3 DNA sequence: TGTGCCAGCAGCCTTACGTCAGGGGGGACTGAAGCTTTCTTT. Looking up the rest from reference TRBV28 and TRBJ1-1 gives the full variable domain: DVKVTQSSRYLVKRTGEKVFLECVQDMDHENMFWYRQDPGLGLRLIYFSYDVKMKEKGDIPEGYSVSREKKERFSLILESASTNQTSMYLCASSLTSGGTEAFFGQGTRLTVV.

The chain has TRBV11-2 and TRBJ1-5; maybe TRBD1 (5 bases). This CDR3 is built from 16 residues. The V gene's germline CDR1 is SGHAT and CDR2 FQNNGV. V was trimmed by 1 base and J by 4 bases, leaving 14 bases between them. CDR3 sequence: CASSLAGGARNQPQHF. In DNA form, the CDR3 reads TGTGCCAGCAGCTTAGCTGGAGGGGCGCGTAATCAGCCCCAGCATTTT. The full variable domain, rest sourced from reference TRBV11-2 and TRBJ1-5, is EAGVAQSPRYKIIEKRQSVAFWCNPISGHATLYWYQQILGQGPKLLIQFQNNGVVDDSQLPKDRFSAERLKGVDSTLKIQPAKLEDSAVYLCASSLAGGARNQPQHFGDGTRLSIL.

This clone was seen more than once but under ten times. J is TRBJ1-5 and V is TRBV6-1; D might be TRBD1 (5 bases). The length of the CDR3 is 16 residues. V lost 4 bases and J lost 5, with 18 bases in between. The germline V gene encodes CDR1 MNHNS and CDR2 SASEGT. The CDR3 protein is CASSVRSLQADQPQHF. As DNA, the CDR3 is TGTGCCAGCAGTGTTCGAAGTCTACAGGCTGATCAGCCCCAGCATTTT.

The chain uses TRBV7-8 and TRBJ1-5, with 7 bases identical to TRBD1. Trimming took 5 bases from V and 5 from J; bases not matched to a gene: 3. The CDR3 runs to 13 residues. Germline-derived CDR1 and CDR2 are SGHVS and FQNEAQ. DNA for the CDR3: TGTGCCAGCAGCCGCAGGGGGGATCAGCCCCAGCATTTT. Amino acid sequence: CASSRRGDQPQHF. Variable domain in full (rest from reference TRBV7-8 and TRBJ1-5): GAGVSQSPRYKVAKRGQDVALRCDPISGHVSLFWYQQALGQGPEFLTYFQNEAQLDKSGLPSDRFFAERPEGSVSTLKIQRTQQEDSAVYLCASSRRGDQPQHFGDGTRLSIL.

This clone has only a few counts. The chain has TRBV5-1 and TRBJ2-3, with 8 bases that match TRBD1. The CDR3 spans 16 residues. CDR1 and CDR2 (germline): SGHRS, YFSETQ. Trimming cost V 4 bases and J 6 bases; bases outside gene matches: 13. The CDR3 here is CASSTNRQGPADTQYF. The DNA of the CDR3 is TGCGCCAGCAGCACAAACCGACAGGGGCCCGCCGATACGCAGTATTTT.

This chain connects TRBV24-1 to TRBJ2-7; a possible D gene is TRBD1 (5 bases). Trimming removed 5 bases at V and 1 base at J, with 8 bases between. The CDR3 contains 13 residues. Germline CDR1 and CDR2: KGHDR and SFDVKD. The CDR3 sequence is CATSGGSSYEQYF. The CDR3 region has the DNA TGTGCCACCAGTGGGGGCAGTTCCTACGAGCAGTACTTC.

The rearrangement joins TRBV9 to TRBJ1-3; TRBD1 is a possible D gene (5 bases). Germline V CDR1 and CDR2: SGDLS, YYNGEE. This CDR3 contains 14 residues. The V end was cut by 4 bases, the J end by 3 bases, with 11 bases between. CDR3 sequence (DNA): TGTGCCAGCAGCCCTTCCGGGGGTGGAAACACCATATATTTT. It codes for CASSPSGGGNTIYF.

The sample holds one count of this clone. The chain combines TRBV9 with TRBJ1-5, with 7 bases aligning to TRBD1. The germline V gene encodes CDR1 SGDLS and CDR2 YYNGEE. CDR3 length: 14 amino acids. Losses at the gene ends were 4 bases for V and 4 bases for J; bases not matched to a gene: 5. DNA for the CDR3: TGTGCCAGCAGCTCTCGGGACAGAAATCAGCCCCAGCATTTT. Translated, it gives CASSSRDRNQPQHF.

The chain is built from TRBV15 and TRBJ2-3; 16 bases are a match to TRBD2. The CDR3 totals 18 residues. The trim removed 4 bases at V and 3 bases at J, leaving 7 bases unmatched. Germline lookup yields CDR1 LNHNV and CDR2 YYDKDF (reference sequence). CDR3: CATSKGTSGGAGTDTQYF. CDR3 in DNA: TGTGCCACCAGCAAAGGGACTAGCGGGGGGGCCGGAACAGATACGCAGTATTTT. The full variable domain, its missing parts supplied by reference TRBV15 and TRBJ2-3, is DAMVIQNPRYQVTQFGKPVTLSCSQTLNHNVMYWYQQKSSQAPKLLFHYYDKDFNNEADTPDNFQSRRPNTSFCFLDIRSPGLGDTAMYLCATSKGTSGGAGTDTQYFGPGTRLTVL.